Listed below are T cell receptor beta chains from one sample, sequenced in a study of blood T cell repertoires in COVID-19. Some clones are missing from TCRdb's copy, which holds only in-frame ones; the method was immunoSEQ multiplex PCR. The table includes around 700,000 clones, more than 80% detected once. Sample: peripheral blood. Receptors originate from a woman under 30 with acute or convalescent COVID-19. CDR3s include the opening cysteine and the closing phenylalanine or tryptophan. A D gene is named only where the DNA matches it firmly. Part of the rows lack a size; the others show once, few, many or a class for expanded clones.

CDR3: CASGSGQGDTIYF; DNA: TGTGCTAGTGGTTCAGGACAGGGGGACACCATATATTTT; size: NA; D: TRBD1; V: TRBV12-5; J: TRBJ1-3
CDR3: CASSLYRQGTYGYTF; DNA: TGTGCCAGCAGCTTGTATCGGCAGGGGACCTATGGCTACACCTTC; size: NA; D: NA; V: TRBV5-6; J: TRBJ1-2
CDR3: CASSPDTYNEQFF; DNA: TGTGCCAGCAGCCCAGACACCTACAATGAGCAGTTCTTC; size: NA; D: NA; V: TRBV13; J: TRBJ2-1
CDR3: CASSLPRTNEKLFF; DNA: TGTGCCAGCAGTTTGCCACGGACTAATGAAAAACTGTTTTTT; size: once; D: NA; V: TRBV6-2/TRBV6-3; J: TRBJ1-4
CDR3: CASSRTGGRYGYTF; DNA: TGTGCCAGCAGTAGGACAGGGGGCCGGTATGGCTACACCTTC; size: once; D: TRBD1; V: TRBV28; J: TRBJ1-2
CDR3: CASSRDRVSSGANVLTF; DNA: TGTGCCAGCAGCCGGGACAGGGTTAGCTCTGGGGCCAACGTCCTGACTTTC; size: once; D: TRBD1; V: TRBV2; J: TRBJ2-6
CDR3: CASSPSGQGVYEQYF; DNA: TGTGCCAGTAGTCCCTCGGGACAGGGAGTCTACGAGCAGTACTTC; size: NA; D: TRBD1; V: TRBV19; J: TRBJ2-7
CDR3: CSAAWGFNEKLFF; DNA: TGCAGCGCTGCTTGGGGCTTTAATGAAAAACTGTTTTTT; size: once; D: NA; V: TRBV29-1; J: TRBJ1-4
CDR3: CASSVGDFSNQPQHF; DNA: TGTGCCAGCAGCGTAGGAGATTTTAGCAATCAGCCCCAGCATTTT; size: NA; D: NA; V: TRBV9; J: TRBJ1-5
CDR3: CATSDFRETQYF; DNA: TGTGCCACCAGTGACTTTAGAGAGACCCAGTACTTC; size: NA; D: NA; V: TRBV24-1; J: TRBJ2-5
CDR3: CASSLRTGFTEAFF; DNA: TGTGCCAGCAGCTTGAGGACAGGGTTCACTGAAGCTTTCTTT; size: NA; D: TRBD1; V: TRBV7-9; J: TRBJ1-1
CDR3: CASSLGGILSEAFF; DNA: TGTGCCAGCAGCTTAGGGGGCATTCTATCTGAAGCTTTCTTT; size: NA; D: NA; V: TRBV7-2; J: TRBJ1-1
CDR3: CASSYGGNEKLFF; DNA: TGTGCCAGCAGTTACGGAGGGAATGAAAAACTGTTTTTT; size: NA; D: NA; V: TRBV6-5; J: TRBJ1-4
CDR3: CASSLPRRNTEAFF; DNA: TGTGCCAGCAGCCTCCCCCGTCGGAACACTGAAGCTTTCTTT; size: NA; D: NA; V: TRBV5-6; J: TRBJ1-1
CDR3: CSVQFRDRVFSGELFF; DNA: TGCAGCGTCCAATTCCGGGACAGGGTTTTCTCCGGGGAGCTGTTTTTT; size: NA; D: TRBD1; V: TRBV29-1; J: TRBJ2-2
CDR3: CAISHGKGGLRNTDTQYF; DNA: TGTGCCATCAGCCACGGAAAAGGGGGCCTGAGGAATACAGATACGCAGTATTTT; size: NA; D: TRBD1; V: TRBV10-3; J: TRBJ2-3
CDR3: CASSQEWRTGAREQFF; DNA: TGCGCCAGCAGCCAAGAATGGAGGACAGGGGCAAGGGAGCAGTTCTTC; size: NA; D: TRBD1; V: TRBV4-1; J: TRBJ2-1
CDR3: CASSDSGIRNTIYF; DNA: TGTGCCAGCAGTGACTCGGGTATCCGAAACACCATATATTTT; size: NA; D: NA; V: TRBV2; J: TRBJ1-3
CDR3: CASSQTDRGLSPLHF; DNA: TGTGCCAGCAGCCAAACCGACAGGGGGTTGTCACCCCTCCACTTT; size: NA; D: TRBD1; V: TRBV4-2; J: TRBJ1-6
CDR3: CASSSPGTAYEQYF; DNA: TGTGCCAGCAGTTCCCCCGGGACAGCCTACGAGCAGTACTTC; size: once; D: TRBD1; V: TRBV27; J: TRBJ2-7
CDR3: CASSSGIYEQYF; DNA: TGTGCCAGTAGTTCGGGGATCTACGAGCAGTACTTC; size: NA; D: NA; V: TRBV19; J: TRBJ2-7
CDR3: CASSPGKGHNYGYTF; DNA: TGTGCCAGCAGTCCGGGCAAGGGGCATAACTATGGCTACACCTTC; size: few; D: NA; V: TRBV6-2/TRBV6-3; J: TRBJ1-2
CDR3: CASSHMGSRQFF; DNA: TGTGCCAGCTCCCACATGGGGAGCAGACAGTTCTTC; size: NA; D: NA; V: TRBV14; J: TRBJ2-1
CDR3: CASSYLRGSGETQYF; DNA: TGTGCCAGCAGTTACCTCAGGGGGAGTGGAGAGACCCAGTACTTC; size: NA; D: TRBD1; V: TRBV6-6; J: TRBJ2-5
CDR3: CASSLDVTTYYGYTF; DNA: TGTGCCAGCAGCTTGGACGTAACTACCTACTATGGCTACACCTTC; size: once; D: NA; V: TRBV5-5; J: TRBJ1-2
CDR3: CASSVETSAANTGELFF; DNA: TGTGCCAGCAGCGTAGAAACATCAGCGGCTAACACCGGGGAGCTGTTTTTT; size: NA; D: NA; V: TRBV9; J: TRBJ2-2
CDR3: CASSPVGLAGASTDTQYF; DNA: TGTGCCAGCAGCCCAGTGGGACTAGCGGGGGCTAGCACAGATACGCAGTATTTT; size: NA; D: TRBD2; V: TRBV7-3; J: TRBJ2-3
CDR3: CASSYKQGRSGYTF; DNA: TGTGCCAGCAGTTACAAACAGGGTAGGAGTGGCTACACCTTC; size: NA; D: NA; V: TRBV6-5; J: TRBJ1-2
CDR3: CAWEGDRNTIYF; DNA: TGTGCCTGGGAGGGGGATAGAAACACCATATATTTT; size: NA; D: NA; V: TRBV30; J: TRBJ1-3
CDR3: CASGLGTGGQGTGELFF; DNA: TGTGCTAGTGGTTTGGGGACCGGCGGGCAGGGGACCGGGGAGCTGTTTTTT; size: NA; D: NA; V: TRBV12-5; J: TRBJ2-2
CDR3: CASSVGLANTGELFF; DNA: TGTGCCAGCAGCGTAGGGCTCGCGAACACCGGGGAGCTGTTTTTT; size: once; D: NA; V: TRBV9; J: TRBJ2-2
CDR3: CATSDAGTGETGQPQHF; DNA: TGTGCCACCAGTGATGCTGGGACAGGGGAAACTGGTCAGCCCCAGCATTTT; size: NA; D: TRBD1; V: TRBV24-1; J: TRBJ1-5
CDR3: CASRQGLNQPQHF; DNA: TGTGCCAGCAGGCAGGGGCTAAACCAGCCCCAGCATTTT; size: NA; D: NA; V: TRBV7-2; J: TRBJ1-5
CDR3: CASSFPSGGVGQPQHF; DNA: TGTGCCAGCAGTTTTCCAAGTGGAGGGGTGGGGCAGCCCCAGCATTTT; size: NA; D: NA; V: TRBV28; J: TRBJ1-5
CDR3: CSEARDLKNQPQHF; DNA: TGCAGCGAGGCCCGGGACTTAAAAAATCAGCCCCAGCATTTT; size: NA; D: NA; V: TRBV29-1; J: TRBJ1-5
CDR3: CARSHLRIPSGNTIYF; DNA: TGTGCCAGAAGCCACCTGAGGATTCCCTCTGGAAACACCATATATTTT; size: NA; D: NA; V: TRBV5-3; J: TRBJ1-3
CDR3: CASSQVGWGGTAEAFF; DNA: TGTGCCAGCAGCCAAGTGGGCTGGGGAGGAACGGCTGAAGCTTTCTTT; size: NA; D: NA; V: TRBV3-1/TRBV3-2; J: TRBJ1-1
CDR3: CASSIQGNGYTF; DNA: TGTGCCAGTAGTATCCAGGGGAATGGCTACACCTTC; size: NA; D: NA; V: TRBV19; J: TRBJ1-2
CDR3: CASSADRVAEAFF; DNA: TGTGCCAGCAGTGCTGACAGGGTAGCTGAAGCTTTCTTT; size: NA; D: TRBD1; V: TRBV12-3/TRBV12-4; J: TRBJ1-1
CDR3: CASSERVPRQVNTGELFF; DNA: TGTGCCAGCAGTGAGAGGGTGCCTAGACAGGTTAACACCGGGGAGCTGTTTTTT; size: NA; D: NA; V: TRBV2; J: TRBJ2-2
CDR3: CASREGAADTEAFF; DNA: TGTGCCAGCAGGGAGGGGGCGGCGGACACTGAAGCTTTCTTT; size: NA; D: TRBD1; V: TRBV6-5; J: TRBJ1-1
CDR3: CASGLGRGSYEQYF; DNA: TGTGCCAGCGGTTTGGGGAGGGGGTCCTACGAGCAGTACTTC; size: NA; D: NA; V: TRBV19; J: TRBJ2-7
CDR3: CASTLGDRGLYEQYF; DNA: TGTGCCAGCACCCTCGGGGACAGGGGACTCTACGAGCAGTACTTC; size: NA; D: TRBD1; V: TRBV5-6; J: TRBJ2-7
CDR3: CAIGPTGNTIYF; DNA: TGTGCCATCGGCCCGACTGGAAACACCATATATTTT; size: NA; D: NA; V: TRBV10-3; J: TRBJ1-3
CDR3: CSATESYGYTF; DNA: TGCAGCGCTACAGAATCCTATGGCTACACCTTC; size: NA; D: NA; V: TRBV29-1; J: TRBJ1-2
CDR3: CASSQTDSGANVLTF; DNA: TGTGCCAGCAGTCAAACAGATTCTGGGGCCAACGTCCTGACTTTC; size: NA; D: NA; V: TRBV6-4; J: TRBJ2-6